Below are 5 T cell receptor beta chains sequenced from a single sample in a study of CD8 T cells in ankylosing spondylitis (dated by TCRdb to the late 2010s). The library was obtained by 5' RACE. Sequenced on an Illumina HiSeq 2500. The public reads were quality trimmed at Q25 with fastp and then assembled into clones with MiXCR by TCRdb, keeping productive beta chains. Duplicate CDR3 protein sequences are folded into a single record with the most common DNA and genes. Present in this sample are 250,000 to 400,000 distinct CDR3 sequences, 11% of which were seen just once. Roughly 9.2% of the sample lies in the top ten. The sample was blood, either unsorted or a sorted T cell fraction (not recorded which). These receptors were taken from a female donor with ankylosing spondylitis or in good health (not recorded which).

This clonotype was counted at least ten times. CDR3 sequence reads: CASSEGASYNEQFF. The CDR3 DNA reads as TGTGCCAGCAGTGAAGGGGCCTCCTACAATGAGCAGTTCTTC. V usage is TRBV25-1 and J usage is TRBJ2-1, with a possible D match to TRBD1 (5 bases). Trimming shortened V by 2 bases and J by 0 bases, and 5 bases separated the two germline ends. The CDR3 has 14 residues. Germline V CDR1 and CDR2: MGHDK, SYGVNS.

This clonotype was detected many times. V usage is TRBV29-1 and J usage is TRBJ2-1; 12 bases agree with TRBD2. The CDR3 is 15 amino acids. V lost 4 bases and J lost 6; bases outside the gene matches: 7. Germline V CDR1 and CDR2: SQVTM, ANQGSEA. CDR3 DNA sequence: TGCAGCGTTGTACCGAAACTAGCGGGAGGCAATGAGCAGTTCTTC. Encoded protein: CSVVPKLAGGNEQFF.

The chain carries TRBV4-2 and TRBJ2-7, with TRBD2 matching 12 bases. J was trimmed by 0 bases and V by 1 base; bases with no gene match: 1. Germline V gene sequence: CDR1 LGHNA, CDR2 YNFKEQ. This CDR3 spans 16 amino acids. The CDR3 sequence: CASSQGLAGVSYEQYF. DNA for the CDR3: TGTGCCAGCAGCCAAGGACTAGCGGGGGTCTCCTACGAGCAGTACTTC.

This clonotype was picked up many times. The V call is TRBV10-2, the J call TRBJ1-5; D remains ambiguous. Germline-derived CDR1 and CDR2 are WSHSY and SAAADI. The CDR3 is 14 amino acids. With 2 bases removed from V and 3 bases from J, the gap between germline ends came to 8 bases. The CDR3 DNA is TGCGCCAGCAGTGAGGGCAGATCCAATCAGCCCCAGCATTTT. Translation: CASSEGRSNQPQHF.

This clonotype was found many times. The chain links TRBV12-3 or TRBV12-4 to TRBJ2-5; D not certain. Trimming cost V 7 bases and J 3 bases, with 12 bases left between them. The CDR3 loop spans 13 amino acids. The CDR3 reads CASTSSGKETQYF. The CDR3 DNA follows: TGTGCCAGCACGTCGAGTGGAAAAGAGACCCAGTACTTC.